A selection of T cell receptor beta chains follows, all from one sample in a study of T cells after yellow fever vaccination. MiXCR was run by TCRdb on the 5' RACE reads, yielding one entry per CDR3 protein. The table shows about 340,000 distinct CDR3 sequences, with 12% occurring only once. The sample here was CD4+ T cells sorted from PBMCs, taken 15 days after the yellow fever booster vaccination. Source of these receptors: a man younger than 35 who received the YFV17D yellow fever vaccine. Both conserved end residues are part of each CDR3. Each record gives: J gene, clone size, D gene, V gene, CDR3 protein, CDR3 DNA. D genes are given only for firm matches. Size values are once, few and many counts, or a class for expanded clones, and some rows have none.

J: TRBJ2-7; size: few; D: TRBD2; V: TRBV6-2/TRBV6-3; CDR3: CASRPRTSYEQYF; DNA: TGTGCCAGCAGACCCAGGACTAGCTACGAGCAGTACTTC
J: TRBJ2-3; size: many; D: TRBD1; V: TRBV7-2; CDR3: CASRSTGSRTDTQYF; DNA: TGTGCCAGCAGATCGACAGGGTCTCGCACAGATACGCAGTATTTT
J: TRBJ1-3; size: -; D: TRBD1; V: TRBV12-3/TRBV12-4; CDR3: CASSPGGTVGNTIYF; DNA: TGTGCCAGCAGTCCGGGGGGGACAGTCGGAAACACCATATATTTT
J: TRBJ2-7; size: many; D: -; V: TRBV20-1; CDR3: CSARRPGATYEQYF; DNA: TGCAGTGCTAGACGGCCGGGGGCAACCTACGAGCAGTACTTC
J: TRBJ2-5; size: -; D: -; V: TRBV21-1; CDR3: CASSKVRQGAQETQYF; DNA: TGTGCCAGCAGCAAAGTCCGGCAGGGTGCCCAAGAGACCCAGTACTTC
J: TRBJ2-7; size: few; D: -; V: TRBV28; CDR3: CASSLAGLEQYF; DNA: TGTGCCAGCAGTTTGGCGGGGCTTGAGCAGTACTTC
J: TRBJ1-2; size: few; D: -; V: TRBV15; CDR3: CATSSWQSYGYTF; DNA: TGTGCCACCAGCAGTTGGCAGAGCTATGGCTACACCTTC
J: TRBJ2-5; size: -; D: TRBD1; V: TRBV6-5; CDR3: CASSYGGQAWETQYF; DNA: TGTGCCAGCAGTTACGGGGGACAGGCCTGGGAGACCCAGTATTTC
J: TRBJ2-5; size: -; D: TRBD1; V: TRBV10-3; CDR3: CAISDILTGGGLKTQYF; DNA: TGTGCCATCAGTGATATTTTGACAGGGGGCGGTTTGAAGACCCAGTACTTC
J: TRBJ2-2; size: -; D: -; V: TRBV7-2; CDR3: CASSSGLTGELFF; DNA: TGTGCCAGCAGCTCTGGGCTCACCGGGGAGCTGTTTTTT
J: TRBJ1-1; size: -; D: -; V: TRBV6-6; CDR3: CASSYSNIDGEAFF; DNA: TGTGCCAGCAGTTACTCGAATATAGATGGTGAAGCTTTCTTT
J: TRBJ2-4; size: few; D: TRBD1; V: TRBV18; CDR3: CASSPDSQGAWGIQYF; DNA: TGTGCCAGCTCACCAGATAGCCAGGGGGCTTGGGGCATTCAGTACTTC
J: TRBJ1-1; size: few; D: -; V: TRBV29-1; CDR3: CSTERQSMNTEAFF; DNA: TGCAGCACCGAGCGACAATCCATGAACACTGAAGCTTTCTTT
J: TRBJ2-7; size: -; D: TRBD2; V: TRBV9; CDR3: CASSVAGTRGEQYF; DNA: TGTGCCAGCAGCGTGGCCGGGACTAGGGGCGAGCAGTACTTC
J: TRBJ2-7; size: few; D: -; V: TRBV10-3; CDR3: CAISPGQSYEQYF; DNA: TGTGCCATCAGTCCAGGGCAGTCCTACGAGCAGTACTTC
J: TRBJ1-5; size: few; D: -; V: TRBV10-2; CDR3: CASSDRAVNQPQHF; DNA: TGCGCCAGCAGTGACAGGGCGGTCAATCAGCCCCAGCATTTT
J: TRBJ2-3; size: few; D: -; V: TRBV10-3; CDR3: CAISESTTVYTDTQYF; DNA: TGTGCCATCAGTGAGTCGACGACAGTATACACAGATACGCAGTATTTT
J: TRBJ2-1; size: -; D: -; V: TRBV2; CDR3: CASSQTGQGTYEQFF; DNA: TGTGCCAGCAGTCAGACGGGGCAGGGAACGTATGAGCAGTTCTTC
J: TRBJ1-2; size: few; D: -; V: TRBV18; CDR3: CASSPGQPGGGYTF; DNA: TGTGCCAGCTCACCGGGTCAACCCGGGGGTGGCTACACCTTC
J: TRBJ2-1; size: -; D: -; V: TRBV5-1; CDR3: CASSFYTSINEQFF; DNA: TGCGCCAGCAGCTTTTATACGTCCATCAATGAGCAGTTCTTC
J: TRBJ2-5; size: few; D: -; V: TRBV10-3; CDR3: CAIRGADMETQYF; DNA: TGTGCCATCAGGGGGGCCGATATGGAGACCCAGTACTTC
J: TRBJ2-1; size: few; D: TRBD2; V: TRBV3-1; CDR3: CASSQAGGLYNEQFF; DNA: TGTGCCAGCAGCCAAGCGGGGGGGCTGTACAATGAGCAGTTCTTC
J: TRBJ1-5; size: few; D: -; V: TRBV20-1; CDR3: CSARATGSIDQPQHF; DNA: TGCAGTGCTAGAGCCACAGGGTCGATTGATCAGCCCCAGCATTTT
J: TRBJ2-3; size: few; D: -; V: TRBV9; CDR3: CASSANGFTDTQYF; DNA: TGTGCCAGCAGCGCGAACGGATTCACAGATACGCAGTATTTT
J: TRBJ2-5; size: -; D: -; V: TRBV6-5; CDR3: CASSYRQRTETQYF; DNA: TGTGCCAGCAGTTATCGACAGAGGACAGAGACCCAGTACTTC
J: TRBJ2-6; size: -; D: -; V: TRBV5-1; CDR3: CASSFNRVGVSGANVLTF; DNA: TGCGCCAGCAGCTTCAACAGGGTGGGGGTCTCTGGGGCCAACGTCCTGACTTTC
J: TRBJ2-2; size: few; D: -; V: TRBV5-1; CDR3: CASTQTNTGELFF; DNA: TGCGCCAGCACCCAGACCAACACCGGGGAGCTGTTTTTT
J: TRBJ2-3; size: few; D: TRBD1; V: TRBV9; CDR3: CASRTGMSTDTQYF; DNA: TGTGCCAGCAGGACAGGGATGAGTACAGATACGCAGTATTTT
J: TRBJ2-3; size: -; D: -; V: TRBV6-4; CDR3: CASSVDVGDTQYF; DNA: TGTGCCAGCAGTGTTGATGTTGGAGATACGCAGTATTTT
J: TRBJ1-1; size: few; D: TRBD1; V: TRBV12-3/TRBV12-4; CDR3: CASREPGGTEAFF; DNA: TGTGCCAGCAGAGAACCAGGGGGCACTGAAGCTTTCTTT
J: TRBJ1-5; size: -; D: -; V: TRBV3-1; CDR3: CASSQFSGQPQHF; DNA: TGTGCCAGCAGCCAATTCTCGGGGCAGCCCCAGCATTTT
J: TRBJ2-3; size: -; D: -; V: TRBV20-1; CDR3: CSARVGGVSTDTQYF; DNA: TGCAGTGCTAGAGTCGGCGGGGTGTCCACAGATACGCAGTATTTT
J: TRBJ2-7; size: -; D: -; V: TRBV2; CDR3: CASGDGHLTYEQYF; DNA: TGTGCCAGCGGCGATGGACACTTGACCTACGAGCAGTACTTC
J: TRBJ2-3; size: -; D: -; V: TRBV7-9; CDR3: CASSLDAAAPGTDTQYF; DNA: TGTGCCAGCAGCTTAGACGCGGCAGCGCCGGGCACAGATACGCAGTATTTT
J: TRBJ2-4; size: many; D: TRBD1; V: TRBV12-3/TRBV12-4; CDR3: CASTPDRDENIQYF; DNA: TGTGCCAGCACCCCGGACAGGGACGAAAACATTCAGTACTTC
J: TRBJ1-2; size: many; D: -; V: TRBV7-2; CDR3: CASSPYTLYGYTF; DNA: TGTGCCAGCAGCCCGTACACTCTCTATGGCTACACCTTC
J: TRBJ2-2; size: -; D: -; V: TRBV6-1; CDR3: CASSDRGSRGELFF; DNA: TGTGCCAGCAGTGACAGGGGTTCCCGCGGGGAGCTGTTTTTT
J: TRBJ1-4; size: few; D: TRBD1; V: TRBV12-3/TRBV12-4; CDR3: CASSLPLSSGTGTLFF; DNA: TGTGCCAGCAGTTTACCCCTTTCCTCCGGGACAGGGACACTGTTTTTT
J: TRBJ2-3; size: -; D: -; V: TRBV27; CDR3: CASSSLKSGTSRPDTQYF; DNA: TGTGCCAGCAGTTCACTCAAATCCGGGACGAGCCGACCAGATACGCAGTATTTT
J: TRBJ2-7; size: -; D: TRBD2; V: TRBV12-3/TRBV12-4; CDR3: CASSSTAGGLYEQYF; DNA: TGTGCCAGCAGTTCGACAGCGGGGGGCCTCTACGAGCAGTACTTC
J: TRBJ2-5; size: once; D: -; V: TRBV5-8; CDR3: CASSLKRDPLGTQYF; DNA: TGTGCCAGCAGCCTAAAGAGGGACCCGTTAGGGACCCAGTACTTC
J: TRBJ1-5; size: many; D: -; V: TRBV7-8; CDR3: CASSLAVRNQPQHF; DNA: TGTGCCAGCAGCTTAGCGGTTCGGAATCAGCCCCAGCATTTT
J: TRBJ1-1; size: many; D: TRBD1; V: TRBV9; CDR3: CASSVTGGTEAFF; DNA: TGCGCCAGCAGCGTTACAGGGGGGACTGAAGCTTTCTTT
J: TRBJ2-7; size: few; D: TRBD2; V: TRBV6-1; CDR3: CASSDSGTSRYEQYF; DNA: TGTGCCAGCAGTGATTCTGGGACTAGCCGCTACGAGCAGTACTTC
J: TRBJ1-2; size: few; D: -; V: TRBV7-2; CDR3: CASSPRAFYGYTF; DNA: TGTGCCAGCAGCCCACGGGCCTTCTATGGCTACACCTTC
J: TRBJ2-7; size: many; D: -; V: TRBV11-2; CDR3: CASSRNPRGSYEQYF; DNA: TGTGCCAGCAGCCGCAACCCTAGGGGGTCCTACGAGCAGTACTTC
J: TRBJ2-3; size: few; D: -; V: TRBV7-2; CDR3: CASRYLPLTDTQYF; DNA: TGTGCCAGCAGGTATCTTCCTCTCACAGATACGCAGTATTTT
J: TRBJ1-1; size: few; D: TRBD1; V: TRBV7-2; CDR3: CASVTEPGGSNTEAFF; DNA: TGTGCCAGCGTTACCGAGCCAGGGGGCTCGAACACTGAAGCTTTCTTT
J: TRBJ1-2; size: many; D: TRBD1; V: TRBV20-1; CDR3: CSAQEDGTANYGYTF; DNA: TGCAGTGCTCAAGAGGATGGGACAGCTAACTATGGCTACACCTTC
J: TRBJ1-6; size: -; D: -; V: TRBV5-6; CDR3: CASSLPRGNSPLHF; DNA: TGTGCCAGCAGCTTGCCGAGGGGGAATTCACCCCTCCACTTT
J: TRBJ2-5; size: few; D: TRBD1; V: TRBV20-1; CDR3: CSALPGQVWYF; DNA: TGCAGTGCCCTCCCGGGACAGGTGTGGTACTTC
J: TRBJ1-4; size: few; D: -; V: TRBV5-1; CDR3: CASSAGAGGEKLFF; DNA: TGCGCCAGCAGTGCTGGGGCAGGAGGTGAAAAACTGTTTTTT
J: TRBJ1-2; size: many; D: -; V: TRBV29-1; CDR3: CSVWTGLNYGYTF; DNA: TGCAGCGTTTGGACCGGACTGAACTATGGCTACACCTTC
J: TRBJ1-2; size: -; D: -; V: TRBV5-6; CDR3: CASSRVPVGGYTF; DNA: TGTGCCAGCAGCCGGGTCCCGGTGGGGGGCTACACCTTC
J: TRBJ2-6; size: few; D: -; V: TRBV6-2/TRBV6-3; CDR3: CASSPAGRSGANVLTF; DNA: TGTGCCAGCAGCCCCGCGGGTCGCTCTGGGGCCAACGTCCTGACTTTC
J: TRBJ2-1; size: few; D: TRBD2; V: TRBV12-3/TRBV12-4; CDR3: CASRIAGGYNEQFF; DNA: TGTGCCAGCAGAATAGCGGGGGGGTACAATGAGCAGTTCTTC
J: TRBJ1-6; size: many; D: TRBD1; V: TRBV5-1; CDR3: CASSLGGQINSPLHF; DNA: TGCGCCAGCAGCTTGGGGGGACAGATAAATTCACCCCTCCACTTT
J: TRBJ2-3; size: few; D: TRBD2; V: TRBV15; CDR3: CATSPSGGPQDTQYF; DNA: TGTGCCACCAGCCCTAGCGGGGGGCCGCAGGATACGCAGTATTTT